Below, one T cell receptor beta chain is given with its context. Antigen unknown. The data belong to a study of cytomegalovirus exposure and HLA in healthy donors. General study results and limits: When analyzed later, a missense DCLRE1C variant was found to be linked to TCR beta V- and J-gene trimming. In an earlier analysis, productive rearrangement rates for most beta V segments clustered near 87% or 30%.

The CDR3 runs 17 residues. CDR1 is LGHNA, CDR2 YSLEER, per germline. Both 60 Vbeta primers and 13 Jbeta primers went into the PCR. Only in-frame clones appear in the TCRdb table, and some are missing; sequencing was by immunoSEQ multiplex PCR. This sample has under 200,000 clones, with more than 65% found just once. The chain combines TRBV4-3 with TRBJ2-5; 7 bases align to TRBD2. Gene TRBJ2-7 matches the end of the DNA better, so the J call may be wrong. The sample consisted of PBMCs. The receptor comes from a male donor in good health and CMV-seronegative. CDR3 sequence: CASSRNLEGGSGYEQYF. The CDR3 DNA reads TGCGCCAGCAGCCGGAACCTAGAGGGCGGGAGTGGGTACGAGCAGTACTTC.